Here is one TCR beta chain with its context. Its cognate antigen is unknown. This sample was included in a study of cytomegalovirus exposure and HLA in healthy donors. Whole-study findings and limits: In a later analysis, specific HLA alleles were associated with 15,000 or so TCR beta sequences at a 0.05 false discovery rate. It was reported that the classifier diagnosed cytomegalovirus status with high specificity and sensitivity in both the original and validation cohorts. In the analysis, some V segments, TRBV6-2 and TRBV6-3 included, were excluded as indistinguishable.

The PCR ran on 60 Vbeta and 13 Jbeta primers. Sequenced by immunoSEQ multiplex PCR; TCRdb stores in-frame clones only, minus some. The table includes about 200,000 clones, 65% to 80% detected once. The V gene lost 3 bases and the J gene lost 0 bases, with 10 bases spanning the gap. CDR3 size: 15 residues. The germline V gene has CDR1 SGDLS and CDR2 YYNGEE. The chain carries TRBV9 and TRBJ1-3, with D maybe TRBD1 (6 bases). The source is a woman aged 40 to 50 in good health and CMV-seronegative. Material: PBMCs. This chain's CDR3 is CASSETGSSGNTIYF. The CDR3 DNA reads TGTGCCAGCAGCGAAACAGGGAGCTCTGGAAACACCATATATTTT.